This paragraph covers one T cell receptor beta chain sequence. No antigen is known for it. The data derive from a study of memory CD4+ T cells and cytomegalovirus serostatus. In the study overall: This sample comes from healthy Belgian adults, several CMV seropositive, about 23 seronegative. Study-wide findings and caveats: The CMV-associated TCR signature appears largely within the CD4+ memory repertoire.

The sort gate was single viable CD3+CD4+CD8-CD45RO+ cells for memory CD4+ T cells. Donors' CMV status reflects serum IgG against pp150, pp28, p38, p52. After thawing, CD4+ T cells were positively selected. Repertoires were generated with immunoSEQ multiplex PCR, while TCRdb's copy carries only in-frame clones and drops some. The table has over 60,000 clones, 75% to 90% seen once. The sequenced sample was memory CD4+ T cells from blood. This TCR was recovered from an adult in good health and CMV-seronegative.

CDR3 coding DNA: TGCGCCAGCAGAGTCATCGGCCAGGGGGCCACCGGGGAGCTGTTTTTT. Translation gives CASRVIGQGATGELFF. The chain uses TRBV4-1 and TRBJ2-2; 8 bases line up with TRBD1. The V segment lost 6 bases and the J segment 4 bases; nucleotides outside the gene matches: 10. This CDR3 is built from 16 residues. Germline V CDR1 and CDR2: MGHRA, YSYEKL.